These 21 T cell receptor beta chains share one sample of origin, sequenced in a study of identical twins. TCRdb analysed the 5' RACE reads with MiXCR anew, one entry per CDR3 protein. Among 200,000 to 250,000 distinct CDR3 sequences, about an eighth were seen once, and the ten largest hold about 3.9%. These data also featured in a second study, about yellow fever vaccine responses in identical twins.

Sequenced: memory (CD45RO+) T cells sorted from blood. The receptors derive from a woman aged 18-29 years in good health.

In its sample, this clonotype was seen many times. J is TRBJ1-1 and V is TRBV5-1; 8 nucleotides agree with TRBD1. Germline loops: CDR1 SGHRS, CDR2 YFSETQ. The CDR3 covers 15 residues. V gave up 4 bases and J gave up 1 base; unmatched junction bases: 6. CDR3 in DNA: TGCGCCAGCAGCCCCCGACAGGGGCCGAACACTGAAGCTTTCTTT. Amino acids: CASSPRQGPNTEAFF.

This clonotype was seen a few times. The V and J genes are TRBV5-1 and TRBJ2-7; 14 nucleotides match TRBD2. Germline CDR1 and CDR2: SGHRS and YFSETQ. V gave up 2 bases and J gave up 0 bases; unmatched junction bases: 16. CDR3 length equals 21 residues. Here the CDR3 DNA reads TGCGCCAGCAGCTTCAGGACAGGGATGGGGACTAGCGGGGGAAGCTCCTACGAGCAGTACTTC. Translated: CASSFRTGMGTSGGSSYEQYF.

This clonotype was counted a few times. The chain recombines TRBV12-3 or TRBV12-4 with TRBJ2-5, with 10 positions matching TRBD2. This CDR3 region has 15 residues. After removal of 6 bases from V and 5 bases from J, the junction contained 9 bases not matched to a gene. CDR3 residues: CASSPLAGARETQYF. CDR3 DNA: TGTGCCAGCAGCCCTCTAGCGGGGGCCCGGGAGACCCAGTACTTC.

The chain uses TRBV4-3 and TRBJ2-1; D might be TRBD2 (6 bases). The CDR3 runs to 14 residues. The ends were cut back, 3 bases at V and 6 bases at J, with 12 bases in the middle. Germline V gene sequence: CDR1 LGHNA, CDR2 YSLEER. For the CDR3, the DNA is TGCGCCAGCAGCCACGCCGGGACTGCCAATGAGCAGTTCTTC. Residues: CASSHAGTANEQFF.

This chain uses TRBV12-3 or TRBV12-4 with TRBJ2-7; 7 nucleotides match TRBD2. V gave up 7 bases and J gave up 1 base; unmatched junction bases: 4. The CDR3 consists of 13 residues. The CDR3 nucleotides are TGTGCCAGCACCCGGGACTATTCCTACGAGCAGTACTTC. This codes for CASTRDYSYEQYF.

This clonotype occurred a few times. V is TRBV4-3 and J is TRBJ2-3; D is possibly TRBD2 (5 bases). The CDR3 loop spans 13 amino acids. Trimming cost V 4 bases and J 6 bases, with 11 bases left between them. The germline V gene encodes CDR1 LGHNA and CDR2 YSLEER. The CDR3 loop is CASSLGSSDTQYF. CDR3 bases: TGCGCCAGCAGCCTGGGGAGTTCTGATACGCAGTATTTT.

The chain recombines TRBV28 with TRBJ2-3, with 11 bases fitting TRBD2. Germline loops: CDR1 MDHEN, CDR2 SYDVKM. The V segment lost 10 bases and the J segment 4 bases; nucleotides outside the gene matches: 13. The length of the CDR3 is 16 residues. CDR3 sequence: CATNYGTSGLADTQYF. The CDR3 nucleotides read TGTGCCACCAACTACGGGACTAGCGGTCTGGCAGATACGCAGTATTTT.

Only a few counts were recorded for this clonotype. This chain joins TRBV7-9 and TRBJ2-2; D possibly corresponds to TRBD2 (5 bases). Germline V lookup: CDR1 SEHNR, CDR2 FQNEAQ (reference sequence). The CDR3 contains 15 residues. V dropped 5 bases and J dropped 2 bases, with 12 bases sitting between them. As DNA, the CDR3 is TGTGCCAGCAGCCTGACCGGGATCAACACCGGGGAGCTGTTTTTT. Residues: CASSLTGINTGELFF.

This clonotype appeared once. The CDR3 DNA is TGTGCCAGCAGTGGGGGACAGGGGAATCAGCCCCAGCATTTT. Translation gives CASSGGQGNQPQHF. The chain uses TRBV2 and TRBJ1-5, with 10 nucleotides matching TRBD1. CDR1 is SNHLY and CDR2 is FYNNEI in the germline V gene. With 4 bases clipped from V and 4 bases from J, the junction kept 1 base outside the gene matches. CDR3 length: 14 amino acids.

In its sample, this clonotype was seen a few times. The genes are TRBV7-2 and TRBJ2-1, with 7 bases that match TRBD2. CDR3 length: 16 residues. Germline V lookup: CDR1 SGHTA, CDR2 FQGNSA. The trim removed 5 bases at V and 2 bases at J, leaving 9 bases unmatched. CDR3 region: CASSQRLALAYNEQFF. The CDR3 DNA follows: TGTGCCAGCAGCCAAAGACTAGCACTCGCCTACAATGAGCAGTTCTTC.

The J gene is TRBJ2-2, the V gene TRBV7-3, with TRBD1 matching over 8 bases. Germline CDR1 and CDR2: SGHTA and FQGTGA. Trimming removed 2 bases from V and 5 bases from J; junction bases left unmatched: 7. The CDR3 is 16 amino acids. CDR3 sequence reads: CASSLSPGGFTGELFF. The CDR3 bases are TGTGCCAGCAGCTTATCACCAGGGGGCTTTACCGGGGAGCTGTTTTTT.

This clonotype was detected only a few times. The chain employs TRBV10-3 and TRBJ2-3, with 9 bases fitting TRBD2. In germline, CDR1 is ENHRY, CDR2 SYGVKD. After removal of 6 bases from V and 1 base from J, the junction contained 5 bases not matched to a gene. The CDR3 is made up of 15 amino acids. The CDR3 sequence: CAIRAGGPGTDTQYF. DNA for the CDR3: TGTGCCATCAGGGCGGGAGGGCCCGGCACAGATACGCAGTATTTT.

The chain recombines TRBV30 with TRBJ2-7, with 12 bases fitting TRBD1. This CDR3 spans 13 amino acids. Trimming took 8 bases from V and 6 from J; bases not matched to a gene: 8. Germline V gene data show CDR1 as GTSNPN and CDR2 as SVGIG (reference sequence). CDR3 nucleotide sequence: TGTGCCAGCCGGGACAGGGGGCGGCGCGAGCAGTACTTC. This encodes CASRDRGRREQYF. The whole variable domain, filled in from reference TRBV30 and TRBJ2-7, reads SQTIHQWPATLVQPVGSPLSLECTVEGTSNPNLYWYRQAAGRGLQLLFYSVGIGQISSEVPQNLSASRPQDRQFILSSKKLLLSDSGFYLCASRDRGRREQYFGPGTRLTVT.

The table lists this clonotype with a few counts. The chain uses TRBV6-1 and TRBJ1-4; D unclear. From germline, CDR1 is MNHNS and CDR2 SASEGT. V was trimmed by 5 bases and J by 10 bases, leaving 17 bases between them. The CDR3 covers 14 residues. CDR3 loop: CASSQLGREGKLFF. The CDR3 nucleotides are TGTGCCAGCAGTCAACTGGGGAGGGAGGGAAAACTGTTTTTT.

This clonotype was picked up many times. The chain has TRBV7-2 and TRBJ2-1; D not resolved. Per germline, CDR1 SGHTA and CDR2 FQGNSA. The CDR3 covers 12 residues. V lost 2 bases and J lost 7, with 6 bases in between. CDR3 sequence reads: CASSLTVNEQFF. CDR3 in DNA: TGTGCCAGCAGCTTAACGGTAAATGAGCAGTTCTTC.

In its sample, this clonotype was seen a few times. The V and J genes are TRBV5-1 and TRBJ2-1; possible D gene TRBD2, 7 bases. This CDR3 is built from 16 residues. Trimming left V 4 bases short and J 0 bases short, with 14 bases between. Germline lookup yields CDR1 SGHRS and CDR2 YFSETQ. As DNA, the CDR3 is TGCGCCAGCAGCCCGGGGGGCGGCGGCTCCTACAATGAGCAGTTCTTC. Encoded protein: CASSPGGGGSYNEQFF. Using reference TRBV5-1 and TRBJ2-1 for the parts outside the CDR3, the full variable domain is KAGVTQTPRYLIKTRGQQVTLSCSPISGHRSVSWYQQTPGQGLQFLFEYFSETQRNKGNFPGRFSGRQFSNSRSEMNVSTLELGDSALYLCASSPGGGGSYNEQFFGPGTRLTVL.

At least ten counts were recorded for this clonotype. The V gene is TRBV5-1, the J gene TRBJ2-5; 8 positions agree with TRBD2. V gave up 1 base and J gave up 2 bases; unmatched junction bases: 4. This CDR3 is 15 amino acids long. The germline gives CDR1 SGHRS, CDR2 YFSETQ. The CDR3 DNA reads as TGCGCCAGCAGCTTGCTGACTAGCGTACAAGAGACCCAGTACTTC. Protein sequence: CASSLLTSVQETQYF.

The rearrangement links TRBV7-9 to TRBJ2-4, with D perhaps matching TRBD1 (6 bases). CDR3 length: 16 amino acids. V lost 6 bases and J 0 bases, leaving 15 bases between the germline ends. Germline V gene sequence: CDR1 SEHNR, CDR2 FQNEAQ (reference sequence). The CDR3 region is CASSLQGFIAKNIQYF. The CDR3 nucleotides read TGTGCCAGCAGTCTACAGGGTTTCATAGCCAAAAACATTCAGTACTTC.

V and J are TRBV29-1 and TRBJ2-7; TRBD1 matches at 8 bases. The CDR3 is 13 residues long. Germline lookup yields CDR1 SQVTM and CDR2 ANQGSEA. V gave up 6 bases and J gave up 7 bases; unmatched junction bases: 11. The CDR3 sequence is CSVGNNRGREQYF. The CDR3 DNA reads TGCAGCGTGGGAAATAACAGGGGGAGGGAGCAGTACTTC.

At least ten counts were recorded for this clonotype. The chain joins TRBV7-2 to TRBJ2-1; 9 positions agree with TRBD1. CDR3 size: 14 residues. Trimming at V came to 5 bases and at J to 4 bases, leaving 3 bases not matched to a gene. Per germline, CDR1 SGHTA and CDR2 FQGNSA. The CDR3 sequence is CASSLGTGYNEQFF. CDR3 bases: TGTGCCAGCAGCCTCGGGACAGGGTACAATGAGCAGTTCTTC. The full variable domain, rest sourced from reference TRBV7-2 and TRBJ2-1, is GAGVSQSPSNKVTEKGKDVELRCDPISGHTALYWYRQSLGQGLEFLIYFQGNSAPDKSGLPSDRFSAERTGGSVSTLTIQRTQQEDSAVYLCASSLGTGYNEQFFGPGTRLTVL.

The CDR3 coding sequence is TGTGCCAGCAGCCGCCTTGGGACAACCTACGAGCAGTACTTC. This codes for CASSRLGTTYEQYF. This rearrangement joins TRBV3-1 to TRBJ2-7, with TRBD1 as a possible D gene (6 bases). The germline V and J ends were trimmed by 4 bases and 2 bases, with 12 bases remaining between them. The CDR3 runs 14 residues. Per germline, CDR1 LGHDT and CDR2 YNNKEL (reference sequence).